The clone carrying this T cell receptor beta chain was detected ten times or more. Its matching antigen is unknown. The sample originates from a study of T cell repertoires in cytomegalovirus infection. One entry per CDR3 protein results from TCRdb running MiXCR on the reads. This table has about 310,000 distinct CDR3 sequences, approximately 25% appearing once. This CDR3 spans 16 amino acids. J was trimmed by 2 bases and V by 5 bases; bases with no gene match: 7. Per the germline V gene, CDR1 is SGHTA and CDR2 is FQGNSA. Study-level points and caveats: What dominated the ex vivo response were HLA-C-restricted CMV-specific TCR beta clonotypes.

The chain links TRBV7-2 to TRBJ1-5; the match to TRBD1 covers 9 bases. The sample in question was cultured PBMCs, obtained from culture after CMV antigen stimulation. This receptor was identified in a human donor in good health (CMV status not recorded). Some clones in this sample may be carry-over from other donors' samples. The CDR3 loop reads CASSDRQGGGNQPQHF. In DNA form, the CDR3 reads TGTGCCAGCAGCGACCGACAGGGGGGGGGCAATCAGCCCCAGCATTTT.